The T cell receptor beta chain under discussion was sequenced for a study of T cell repertoires in cytomegalovirus infection. Findings and caveats of the study: The study identified carriers of CMV plus the relevant HLA from cumulative public TCR beta family frequency. What dominated the ex vivo response were HLA-C-restricted CMV-specific TCR beta clonotypes.

This clonotype was recorded a few times. Its antigen is as yet unknown. The V and J ends lost 8 bases and 4 bases respectively, with 16 bases between them. Germline V gene data show CDR1 as MDHEN and CDR2 as SYDVKM. CDR3 length: 14 residues. TCRdb analysed the reads with MiXCR anew, one entry per CDR3 protein. This sample has around 78,000 distinct CDR3 sequences, with roughly 25% found just once. The genes are TRBV28 and TRBJ2-3; D possibly corresponds to TRBD1 (8 bases). Sample: CD8+ T cells from cultured PBMCs, taken from culture after CMV antigen stimulation. This TCR came from a human donor in good health (CMV status not recorded). Some clones in this sample may be carry-over from other donors' samples. The CDR3 DNA follows: TGTGCCAGCGTAAACAGGGGGGGTCCAGATACGCAGTATTTT. This encodes CASVNRGGPDTQYF.